These 17 T cell receptor beta chains were all obtained from the same sample, sequenced in a study of blood T cell repertoires in COVID-19. Generated by immunoSEQ multiplex PCR, the TCRdb table keeps only in-frame clones and is missing some. The sample comprises around 230,000 clones, about 80% of which are singletons, and over 12% rests with the top ten. The sample taken for sequencing was PBMCs or T cells enriched from blood (not recorded which). The source is a man aged 35-49 years who had recovered from COVID-19.

Note on this clone: Relative to the germline gene, one junction end is altered; a read error may explain this. The rearrangement links TRBV4-2 to TRBJ1-1; 9 bases are a match to TRBD1. From germline, CDR1 is LGHNA and CDR2 YNFKEQ. The CDR3 sequence is 16 residues long. In DNA form, the CDR3 reads TGTGCCAGCAGCCTTCCTTCCGGGACAGGGAACTCTGAAGCTTTCTTT. Encoded protein: CASSLPSGTGNSEAFF.

The gene calls are TRBV5-1 and TRBJ1-2; D not certain. Trimming removed 6 bases from V and 4 bases from J, with 10 bases in between. Germline CDR1 SGHRS, CDR2 YFSETQ. The CDR3 is made up of 12 amino acids. CDR3 bases: TGCGCCAGCAATGACACCCCCTATGGCTACACCTTC. Translation: CASNDTPYGYTF.

This clone was picked up many times. This chain connects TRBV5-6 to TRBJ2-7; D not certain. From germline, CDR1 is SGHDT and CDR2 YYEEEE. CDR3 length equals 13 residues. V lost 0 bases to trimming and J lost 3 bases, with 7 bases between them. Here the CDR3 DNA reads TGTGCCAGCAGCTTGGATGAGAGCTACGAGCAGTACTTC. Its translation is CASSLDESYEQYF.

The gene calls are TRBV6-5 and TRBJ1-1, with D perhaps TRBD1 (6 bases). Trimming pared 5 bases from V and 7 bases from J, leaving 14 bases between. CDR3 length: 13 residues. Germline CDR1 reads MNHEY; CDR2 reads SVGAGI. The CDR3 reads CASSTNRAGEAFF. The CDR3 nucleotides are TGTGCCAGCAGTACAAACAGGGCAGGTGAAGCTTTCTTT.

The genes are TRBV6-5 and TRBJ1-2, with D maybe TRBD1 (5 bases). This CDR3 is 12 amino acids long. Per germline, CDR1 MNHEY and CDR2 SVGAGI. Trimming took 11 bases from V and 6 from J, leaving 16 bases between them. The CDR3 sequence is CAQGSGWDGYTF. CDR3 nucleotide sequence: TGTGCCCAGGGATCTGGATGGGATGGCTACACCTTC.

The chain recombines TRBV18 with TRBJ2-5; a weak D match, TRBD1 (7 bases). Trimming pared 6 bases from V and 2 bases from J, leaving 16 bases between. The CDR3 runs 15 residues. The germline V gene has CDR1 KGHSH and CDR2 LQKENI. This chain's CDR3 is CASSTRGDRQETQYF. The CDR3 DNA follows: TGTGCCAGCTCCACTCGCGGGGACAGACAAGAGACCCAGTACTTC.

The rearrangement joins TRBV24-1 to TRBJ2-3, with 13 nucleotides matching TRBD2. The length of the CDR3 is 15 residues. CDR1 is KGHDR and CDR2 is SFDVKD in the germline V gene. The V segment lost 3 bases and the J segment 9 bases; nucleotides outside the gene matches: 5. The CDR3 sequence: CATSDPGTSGDTQYF. DNA of the CDR3: TGTGCCACCAGTGATCCAGGGACTAGCGGGGACACGCAGTATTTT.

Here the CDR3 reads CATSDLKAGGNTDTQYF. DNA for the CDR3: TGTGCCACCAGTGATTTGAAAGCGGGGGGAAACACAGATACGCAGTATTTT. V usage is TRBV24-1 and J usage is TRBJ2-3; 9 nucleotides line up with TRBD2. CDR3 length equals 17 residues. Germline V gene data show CDR1 as KGHDR and CDR2 as SFDVKD. Unmatched junction bases numbered 5, after V lost 0 bases and J lost 2 bases.

This rearrangement joins TRBV7-6 to TRBJ2-7; D uncertain. Germline V gene data show CDR1 as SGHVS and CDR2 as FNYEAQ. The CDR3 contains 14 residues. Deletions cut 5 bases from V and 1 base from J, with 12 bases between. CDR3 DNA: TGTGCCAGCAGCCTCGAGGCCCGATCCTACGAGCAGTACTTC. Translating it yields CASSLEARSYEQYF.

This chain uses TRBV20-1 with TRBJ2-7; 8 bases are a match to TRBD2. CDR1 is DFQATT, CDR2 SNEGSKA, per germline (reference sequence). J lost 4 bases, V lost 3 bases, and 5 bases had no gene match. The CDR3 covers 13 residues. This chain's CDR3 is CSASQGLVYEQYF. CDR3 bases: TGCAGTGCTAGTCAGGGACTAGTTTACGAGCAGTACTTC.

Only a few counts were recorded for this clone. The chain links TRBV7-3 to TRBJ2-2; possible D gene TRBD2, 6 bases. Germline V CDR1 and CDR2: SGHTA, FQGTGA. The CDR3 is made up of 15 amino acids. The V end lost 4 bases, the J end lost 6 bases, and 15 bases lay between the germline ends. The CDR3 DNA reads as TGTGCCAGCAGCTCCCAAGGCGTAGCGGCCGGGGAGCTGTTTTTT. This encodes CASSSQGVAAGELFF.

V and J are TRBV5-1 and TRBJ1-3; TRBD1 is a possible D gene (6 bases). CDR3 length: 15 amino acids. Germline V gene data show CDR1 as SGHRS and CDR2 as YFSETQ. Trimming left V 2 bases short and J 7 bases short, with 16 bases between. The CDR3 DNA reads as TGCGCCAGCAGCTTAGACAGGCTTTTTTCGAACACCATATATTTT. It codes for CASSLDRLFSNTIYF.

This chain connects TRBV5-4 to TRBJ2-1, with 12 bases aligning to TRBD2. The V and J ends lost 3 bases and 3 bases, in that order; junction bases with no gene match: 1. Germline V gene data show CDR1 as SGHNT and CDR2 as YYREEE (reference sequence). There are 15 residues in the CDR3. CDR3 coding DNA: TGTGCCAGCAGCTCGGGACTAGCGGGCTACAATGAGCAGTTCTTC. The encoded protein is CASSSGLAGYNEQFF.

The chain recombines TRBV5-1 with TRBJ1-2; 9 bases fit TRBD1. V gave up 3 bases and J gave up 8 bases; unmatched junction bases: 8. The CDR3 has 14 residues. From germline, CDR1 is SGHRS and CDR2 YFSETQ. CDR3 protein: CASSSNGQGYGYTF. The CDR3 nucleotides read TGCGCCAGCAGCTCCAACGGACAGGGGTACGGCTACACCTTC.

This clone came up a few times. The chain uses TRBV5-1 and TRBJ1-4; a weak D match, TRBD1 (5 bases). The V end was cut by 3 bases, the J end by 7 bases, with 13 bases between. The CDR3 is 14 residues long. CDR1 is SGHRS, CDR2 YFSETQ, per germline. CDR3 residues: CASSSYPTAEKLFF. CDR3 nucleotides: TGCGCCAGCAGCTCTTACCCGACAGCTGAAAAACTGTTTTTT.

V is TRBV28 and J is TRBJ2-7; D is unresolved. V was clipped by 5 bases and J by 3 bases, with 5 bases between them. CDR1 and CDR2 from the germline V gene are MDHEN and SYDVKM. The CDR3 sequence is 11 residues long. The CDR3 DNA follows: TGTGCCAGCAGTCTCCGCTACGAGCAGTACTTC. It specifies CASSLRYEQYF. Full variable domain (remainder filled in from reference TRBV28 and TRBJ2-7): DVKVTQSSRYLVKRTGEKVFLECVQDMDHENMFWYRQDPGLGLRLIYFSYDVKMKEKGDIPEGYSVSREKKERFSLILESASTNQTSMYLCASSLRYEQYFGPGTRLTVT.

This clone was found a few times. The gene calls are TRBV18 and TRBJ2-2; TRBD2 matches at 7 bases. The germline gives CDR1 KGHSH, CDR2 LQKENI. CDR3 length: 16 amino acids. V dropped 1 base and J dropped 2; count of bases not matched to a gene: 4. CDR3 coding DNA: TGTGCCAGCTCACCACGGCTAGCGGAAAACACCGGGGAGCTGTTTTTT. Translating gives CASSPRLAENTGELFF.